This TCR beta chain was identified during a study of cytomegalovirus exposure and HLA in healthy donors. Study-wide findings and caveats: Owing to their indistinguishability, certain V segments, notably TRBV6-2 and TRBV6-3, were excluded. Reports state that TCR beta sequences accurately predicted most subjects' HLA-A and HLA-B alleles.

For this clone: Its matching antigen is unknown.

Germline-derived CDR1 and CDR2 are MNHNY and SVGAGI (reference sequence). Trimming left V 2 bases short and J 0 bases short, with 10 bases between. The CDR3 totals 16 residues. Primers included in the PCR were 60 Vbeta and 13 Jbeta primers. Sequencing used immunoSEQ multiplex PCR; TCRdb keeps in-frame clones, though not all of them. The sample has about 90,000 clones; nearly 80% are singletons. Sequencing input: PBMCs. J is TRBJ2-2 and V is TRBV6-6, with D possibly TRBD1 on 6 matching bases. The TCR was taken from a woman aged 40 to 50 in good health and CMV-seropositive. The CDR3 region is CASSYQQGANTGELFF. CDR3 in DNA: TGTGCCAGCAGTTACCAACAGGGCGCGAACACCGGGGAGCTGTTTTTT.